Below, 9 T cell receptor beta chains from the same sample are listed, as sequenced in a study of beta chain features in type 1 diabetes. Notes on the study in general: People with Type 1 diabetes carried modestly yet significantly shorter TCRB CDR3s in all four CD4+ subsets.

Every isolated RNA sample was fully reverse transcribed, so sequencing captured expressed TCRB transcripts. The method was immunoSEQ multiplex PCR; TCRdb's version includes in-frame clones alone and lacks a portion of them. The sample carries approximately 30,000 clones, roughly 61% recorded once. No cognate antigen is known for these TCRs. The sequencing sample was made of Tregs from blood. The receptors were sampled from a woman younger than 45 with type 1 diabetes.

This clone was picked up a small number of times. This rearrangement joins TRBV4-1 to TRBJ2-3; TRBD2 is a possible D gene (6 bases). Germline CDR1 MGHRA, CDR2 YSYEKL. The length of the CDR3 is 17 residues. The V and J ends lost 1 base and 2 bases respectively, with 16 bases between them. CDR3 sequence reads: CASSQVLSRGTTDTQYF. The DNA for the CDR3 is TGCGCCAGCAGCCAAGTGTTGTCGCGGGGTACCACAGATACGCAGTATTTT.

This chain links TRBV29-1 with TRBJ2-5; 8 nucleotides align to TRBD2. The CDR3 sequence is 13 residues long. Germline CDR1 and CDR2: SQVTM and ANQGSEA. The trim removed 3 bases at V and 5 bases at J, leaving 5 bases unmatched. CDR3 nucleotide sequence: TGCAGCGTTGACTTTGCTAGCGGGGAGACCCAGTACTTC. Protein: CSVDFASGETQYF.

This chain connects TRBV28 to TRBJ1-2; D is ambiguous. With 3 bases removed from V and 4 bases from J, the gap between germline ends came to 12 bases. This CDR3 is built from 14 residues. The V gene's germline CDR1 is MDHEN and CDR2 SYDVKM. The CDR3 sequence: CASSFLGRGYGYTF. The CDR3 nucleotides read TGTGCCAGCAGTTTTCTGGGGAGAGGCTATGGCTACACCTTC.

This chain connects TRBV7-9 to TRBJ2-7; D may be TRBD2 (5 bases). The CDR3 spans 15 residues. Germline lookup yields CDR1 SEHNR and CDR2 FQNEAQ (reference sequence). The V end lost 1 base, the J end lost 2 bases, and 12 bases lay between the germline ends. The DNA for the CDR3 is TGTGCCAGCAGCTTAGGGGAGCGGCCCCCCTACGAGCAGTACTTC. Protein: CASSLGERPPYEQYF. The whole variable domain, remainder taken from reference TRBV7-9 and TRBJ2-7, is DTGVSQNPRHKITKRGQNVTFRCDPISEHNRLYWYRQTLGQGPEFLTYFQNEAQLEKSRLLSDRFSAERPKGSFSTLEIQRTEQGDSAMYLCASSLGERPPYEQYFGPGTRLTVT.

In DNA form, the CDR3 reads TGCGCCAGCAGCATTGGCCCCGGGAATGAGCAGTTCTTC. This encodes CASSIGPGNEQFF. This sequence joins TRBV5-1 and TRBJ2-1; D is ambiguous. Germline V gives CDR1 SGHRS, CDR2 YFSETQ. V lost 4 bases and J 7 bases, leaving 12 bases between the germline ends. The CDR3 runs 13 residues.

This rearrangement joins TRBV6-5 to TRBJ1-1; D not resolved. The V gene's germline CDR1 is MNHEY and CDR2 SVGAGI. This CDR3 has 14 residues. V was pared by 2 bases and J by 1 base, with 8 bases between. CDR3 loop: CASSYNGQNTEAFF. DNA of the CDR3: TGTGCCAGCAGTTACAATGGGCAGAACACTGAAGCTTTCTTT.

This clone was seen a few times. The chain combines TRBV28 with TRBJ1-1; D not resolved. Germline CDR1 is MDHEN and CDR2 is SYDVKM. Trimming took off 5 bases at V and 6 bases at J, with 7 bases between the two ends. The CDR3 consists of 11 residues. CDR3 nucleotides: TGTGCCAGCAGTCACACGTCTGAAGCTTTCTTT. As protein: CASSHTSEAFF.

The V and J genes are TRBV6-5 and TRBJ2-7; D ambiguous. The ends were cut back, 6 bases at V and 0 bases at J, with 6 bases in the middle. This CDR3 contains 12 residues. Germline V CDR1 and CDR2: MNHEY, SVGAGI. The CDR3 sequence: CASSASSYEQYF. The CDR3 DNA reads TGTGCCAGCAGCGCCAGCTCCTACGAGCAGTACTTC.

CDR3 loop: CASSPRPSGLQETQYF. The CDR3 coding sequence is TGTGCCAGCAGCCCGAGGCCTAGCGGGCTCCAAGAGACCCAGTACTTC. This chain uses TRBV7-2 with TRBJ2-5, with TRBD2 matching 8 bases. CDR3 size: 16 residues. The V gene's germline CDR1 is SGHTA and CDR2 FQGNSA. Germline trimming cut 5 bases from V and 1 base from J; bases unmatched to any gene: 9.